Shown below are 13 T cell receptor beta chains from a single sample sequenced in a study of ipilimumab plus nivolumab after autologous stem cell transplantation. Clones were read by immunoSEQ multiplex PCR, and TCRdb kept only the in-frame ones, dropping some. The sample comprises roughly 12,000 clones, more than 65% of which are singletons, and approximately 9.9% rests with the top ten. Sequencing was performed on PBMCs, taken in a trial of ipilimumab plus nivolumab as post-transplant consolidation. The source of these receptors is a male donor with multiple myeloma.

The CDR3 spells CASSSETGRNSPLHF. The CDR3 DNA reads as TGTGCCAGCAGCTCAGAGACAGGGAGGAATTCACCCCTCCACTTT. This sequence joins TRBV11-3 and TRBJ1-6, with TRBD1 matching over 7 bases. The CDR3 contains 15 residues. Germline lookup yields CDR1 SGHNT and CDR2 YENEEA. V was clipped by 4 bases and J by 7 bases; unmatched bases: 7.

CDR3 sequence reads: CATSRNFRQMGNEKLFF. The CDR3 DNA follows: TGTGCCACCAGCAGGAACTTCAGACAGATGGGTAATGAAAAACTGTTTTTT. The rearrangement joins TRBV15 to TRBJ1-4, with D possibly matching TRBD1 (5 bases). From germline, CDR1 is LNHNV and CDR2 YYDKDF (reference sequence). V lost 3 bases to trimming and J lost 4 bases, with 18 bases between them. This CDR3 region has 17 residues.

This rearrangement joins TRBV28 to TRBJ2-5, with TRBD1 identical over 7 bases. Per the germline V gene, CDR1 is MDHEN and CDR2 is SYDVKM. J lost 5 bases, V lost 3 bases, and 15 bases had no gene match. The CDR3 has 17 amino acids. CDR3 in DNA: TGTGCCAGCAGTTTGGGGGCAGGGGGTGGCTTAATGGAGACCCAGTACTTC. Translation: CASSLGAGGGLMETQYF.

This clone is medium-sized in the sample. This chain uses TRBV6-1 with TRBJ1-2; TRBD1 matches 8 bases. The germline CDR1 and CDR2 sequences are MNHNS and SASEGT. The CDR3 runs to 13 residues. The V and J ends lost 4 bases and 7 bases, in that order; junction bases with no gene match: 5. The CDR3 bases are TGTGCCAGCAGTGCCACAGGGGGTAGTGGCTACACCTTC. Translated, it gives CASSATGGSGYTF.

The chain combines TRBV25-1 with TRBJ1-4; TRBD1 matches 7 bases. Germline CDR1 reads MGHDK; CDR2 reads SYGVNS. V lost 6 bases and J lost 3; bases outside the gene matches: 16. The length of the CDR3 is 18 residues. The CDR3 DNA reads as TGTGCCAGCAGCGCATTAGGACAGGCCCATCTTTCTAATGAAAAACTGTTTTTT. This translates into CASSALGQAHLSNEKLFF.

The genes are TRBV28 and TRBJ2-7; D gene ambiguous. Trimming took 4 bases from V and 3 from J, leaving 4 bases between them. Germline loops: CDR1 MDHEN, CDR2 SYDVKM. CDR3 length: 11 amino acids. CDR3 sequence: CASSWSYEQYF. CDR3 sequence (DNA): TGTGCCAGCAGTTGGAGCTACGAGCAGTACTTC.

The V call is TRBV5-1, the J call TRBJ2-1, with 9 bases matching TRBD2. Trimming took 0 bases from V and 7 from J; bases not matched to a gene: 5. This CDR3 spans 15 amino acids. Germline V gene lookup returns CDR1 SGHRS and CDR2 YFSETQ. CDR3 protein: CASSLALAGINEQFF. The CDR3 DNA sequence: TGCGCCAGCAGCTTGGCCCTAGCGGGGATTAATGAGCAGTTCTTC.

The gene calls are TRBV6-1 and TRBJ2-7, with no clear D. Trimming removed 7 bases at V and 2 bases at J, with 15 bases between. The V gene's germline CDR1 is MNHNS and CDR2 SASEGT. CDR3 length: 14 residues. The CDR3 here is CASKLKGSTYEQYF. CDR3 sequence (DNA): TGTGCCAGCAAATTAAAGGGAAGCACCTACGAGCAGTACTTC.

V and J are TRBV4-3 and TRBJ2-5; the D call may be TRBD1 or TRBD2 (5 bases each). The CDR3 has 16 residues. The germline V gene has CDR1 LGHNA and CDR2 YSLEER. V gave up 4 bases and J gave up 1 base, with 16 bases separating them. This CDR3 is CASSPNRGGPQETQYF. CDR3 sequence (DNA): TGCGCCAGCAGCCCGAATCGGGGCGGCCCCCAAGAGACCCAGTACTTC.

The V call is TRBV6-5, the J call TRBJ1-2, with TRBD1 matching 8 bases. This CDR3 is 13 amino acids long. Trimming at V came to 6 bases and at J to 6 bases, leaving 6 bases not matched to a gene. Germline V lookup: CDR1 MNHEY, CDR2 SVGAGI. CDR3 in DNA: TGTGCCAGCAGCGTAGGACAGGGTAATGGCTACACCTTC. This encodes CASSVGQGNGYTF.

The chain is built from TRBV6-5 and TRBJ2-7, with 9 bases aligning to TRBD2. Trimming cost V 2 bases and J 6 bases; bases outside gene matches: 5. The CDR3 has 14 amino acids. Germline CDR1 reads MNHEY; CDR2 reads SVGAGI. In DNA, the CDR3 is TGTGCCAGCAGTTACCTTGCGGGGGGGGGCGAGCAGTACTTC. Translating it yields CASSYLAGGGEQYF.

The V and J genes are TRBV6-4 and TRBJ2-7, with D perhaps TRBD2 (5 bases). CDR1 MRHNA and CDR2 SNTAGT come from the germline V gene. V lost 4 bases, J lost 12 bases, and 10 bases lay in between. The CDR3 totals 10 residues. CDR3 nucleotides: TGTGCCAGCAGTGTCGGGGTCCCGTACTTC. Protein product: CASSVGVPYF.

V and J are TRBV7-6 and TRBJ1-5; D remains unclear. Germline assignment: CDR1 SGHVS and CDR2 FNYEAQ. The CDR3 runs 12 residues. V gave up 1 base and J gave up 6 bases, with 4 bases separating them. The DNA for the CDR3 is TGTGCCAGCAGCTTAGGAACTCAGCCCCAGCATTTT. Its protein product is CASSLGTQPQHF.